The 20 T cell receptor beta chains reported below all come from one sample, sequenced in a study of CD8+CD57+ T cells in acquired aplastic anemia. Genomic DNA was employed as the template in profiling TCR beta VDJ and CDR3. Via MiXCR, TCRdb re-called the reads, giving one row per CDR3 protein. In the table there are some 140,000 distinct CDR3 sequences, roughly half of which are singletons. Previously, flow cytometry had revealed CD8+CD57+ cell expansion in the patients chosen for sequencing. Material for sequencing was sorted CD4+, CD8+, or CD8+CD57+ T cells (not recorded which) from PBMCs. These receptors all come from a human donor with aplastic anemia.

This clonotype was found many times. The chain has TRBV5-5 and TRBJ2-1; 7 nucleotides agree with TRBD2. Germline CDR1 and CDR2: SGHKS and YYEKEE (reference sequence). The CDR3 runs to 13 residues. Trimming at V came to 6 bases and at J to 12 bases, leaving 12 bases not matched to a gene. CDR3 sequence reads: CASTQARGVGQFF. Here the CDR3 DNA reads TGTGCCAGCACCCAAGCACGGGGGGTGGGGCAGTTCTTC.

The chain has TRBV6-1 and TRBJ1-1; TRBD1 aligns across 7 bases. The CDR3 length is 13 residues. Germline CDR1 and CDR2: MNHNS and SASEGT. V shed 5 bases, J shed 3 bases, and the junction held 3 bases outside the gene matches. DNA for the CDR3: TGTGCCAGCAGTCAAACAGGGGACACTGAAGCTTTCTTT. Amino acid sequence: CASSQTGDTEAFF.

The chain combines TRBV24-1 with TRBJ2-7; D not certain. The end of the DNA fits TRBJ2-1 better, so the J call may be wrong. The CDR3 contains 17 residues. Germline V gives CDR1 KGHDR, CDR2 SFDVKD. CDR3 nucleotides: TGTGCCACCAGTGATCCTATGACCCTCACCACCTACAATGAGCAGTTCTTC. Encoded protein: CATSDPMTLTTYNEQFF.

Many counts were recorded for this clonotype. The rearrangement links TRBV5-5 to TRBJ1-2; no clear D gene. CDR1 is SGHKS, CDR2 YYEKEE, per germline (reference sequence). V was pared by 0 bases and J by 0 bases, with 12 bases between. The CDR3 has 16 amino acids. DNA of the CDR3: TGTGCCAGCAGCTTGGGTACAAACCCGACTAACTATGGCTACACCTTC. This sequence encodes CASSLGTNPTNYGYTF.

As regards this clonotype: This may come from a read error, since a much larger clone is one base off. In DNA form, the CDR3 reads TGTGCCAGCAGTAAAACGACGGGGTGCACTGAAGCTTTCTTT. It yields the protein CASSKTTGCTEAFF. The chain has TRBV6-1 and TRBJ1-1, with no clear D. V shed 5 bases and J shed 4 bases, with 14 bases lying between them. This CDR3 has 14 amino acids. Germline CDR1 MNHNS, CDR2 SASEGT.

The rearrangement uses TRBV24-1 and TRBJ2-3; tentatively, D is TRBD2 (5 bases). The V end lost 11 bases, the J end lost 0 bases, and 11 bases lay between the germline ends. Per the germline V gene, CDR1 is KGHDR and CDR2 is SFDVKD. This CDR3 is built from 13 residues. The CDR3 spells CASTERSTDTQYF. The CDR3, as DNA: TGTGCCAGCACCGAGCGGAGCACAGATACGCAGTATTTT.

The CDR3 DNA reads TGTGCCAGCAGCTGGGACAGGTCGGAGCCCCAGCATTTT. This encodes CASSWDRSEPQHF. V gene TRBV6-1 combines with J gene TRBJ1-5, with 8 bases aligning to TRBD1. Germline V gene data show CDR1 as MNHNS and CDR2 as SASEGT. This CDR3 contains 13 residues. J lost 8 bases, V lost 6 bases, and 6 bases had no gene match.

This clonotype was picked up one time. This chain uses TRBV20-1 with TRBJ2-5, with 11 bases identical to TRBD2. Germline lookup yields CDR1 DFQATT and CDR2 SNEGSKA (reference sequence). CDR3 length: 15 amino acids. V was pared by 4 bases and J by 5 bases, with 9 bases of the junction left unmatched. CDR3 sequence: CSATPLAGEVETQYF. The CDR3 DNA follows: TGCAGTGCTACTCCACTAGCGGGAGAGGTGGAGACCCAGTACTTC.

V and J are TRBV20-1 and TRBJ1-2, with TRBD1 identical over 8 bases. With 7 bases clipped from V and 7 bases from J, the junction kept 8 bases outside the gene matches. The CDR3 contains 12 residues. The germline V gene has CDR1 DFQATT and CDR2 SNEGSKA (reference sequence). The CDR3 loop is CSGPTGGSGYTF. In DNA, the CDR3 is TGCAGTGGCCCCACAGGGGGGTCTGGCTACACCTTC.

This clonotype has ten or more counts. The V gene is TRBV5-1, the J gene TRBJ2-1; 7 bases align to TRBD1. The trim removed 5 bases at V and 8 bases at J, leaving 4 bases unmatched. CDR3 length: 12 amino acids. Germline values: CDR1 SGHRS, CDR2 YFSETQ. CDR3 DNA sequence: TGCGCCAGCAGGGACAGGTGGGATGAGCAGTTCTTC. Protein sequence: CASRDRWDEQFF.

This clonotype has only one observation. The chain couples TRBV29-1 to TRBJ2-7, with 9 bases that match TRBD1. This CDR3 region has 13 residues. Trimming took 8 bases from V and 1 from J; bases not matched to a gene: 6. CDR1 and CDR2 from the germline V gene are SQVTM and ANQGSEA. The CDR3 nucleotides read TGCAGCTTCGGACAGGGGATATCCTACGAGCAGTACTTC. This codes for CSFGQGISYEQYF.

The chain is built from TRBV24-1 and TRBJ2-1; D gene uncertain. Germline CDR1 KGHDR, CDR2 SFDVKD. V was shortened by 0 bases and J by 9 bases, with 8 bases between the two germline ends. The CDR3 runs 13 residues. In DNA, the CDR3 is TGTGCCACCAGTGATTTGGTTAGCCGTGAGCAGTTCTTC. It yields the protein CATSDLVSREQFF.

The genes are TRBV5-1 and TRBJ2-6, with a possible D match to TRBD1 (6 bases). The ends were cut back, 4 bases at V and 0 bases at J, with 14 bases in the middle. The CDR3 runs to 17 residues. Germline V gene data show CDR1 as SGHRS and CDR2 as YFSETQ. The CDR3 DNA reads TGCGCCAGCAGCATACAGGGAGTTACCTCTGGGGCCAACGTCCTGACTTTC. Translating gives CASSIQGVTSGANVLTF.

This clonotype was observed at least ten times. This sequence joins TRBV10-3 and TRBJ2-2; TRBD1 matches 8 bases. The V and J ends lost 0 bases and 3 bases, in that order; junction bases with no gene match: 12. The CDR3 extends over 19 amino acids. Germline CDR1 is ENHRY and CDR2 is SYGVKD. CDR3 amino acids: CAISESLVTGGSDTGELFF. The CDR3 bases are TGTGCCATCAGTGAGTCCCTAGTTACAGGGGGTTCAGACACCGGGGAGCTGTTTTTT.

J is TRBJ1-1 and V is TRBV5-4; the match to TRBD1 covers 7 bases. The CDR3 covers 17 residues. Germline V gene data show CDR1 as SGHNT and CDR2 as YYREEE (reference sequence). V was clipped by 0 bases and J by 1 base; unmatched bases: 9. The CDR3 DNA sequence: TGTGCCAGCAGCTTGGTAGGAGGACAGGCCGAGAACACTGAAGCTTTCTTT. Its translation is CASSLVGGQAENTEAFF.

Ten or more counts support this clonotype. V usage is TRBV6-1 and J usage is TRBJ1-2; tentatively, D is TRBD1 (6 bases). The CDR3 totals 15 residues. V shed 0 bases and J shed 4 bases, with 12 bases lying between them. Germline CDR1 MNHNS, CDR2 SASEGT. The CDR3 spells CASSEANGQSYGYTF. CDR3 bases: TGTGCCAGCAGTGAAGCAAATGGACAGAGCTATGGCTACACCTTC.

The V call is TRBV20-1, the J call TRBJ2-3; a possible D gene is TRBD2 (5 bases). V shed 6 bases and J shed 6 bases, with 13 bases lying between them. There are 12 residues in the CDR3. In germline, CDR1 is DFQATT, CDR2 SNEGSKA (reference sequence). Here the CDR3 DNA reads TGCAGTGCCGAGGACTTATCGGATACGCAGTATTTT. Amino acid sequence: CSAEDLSDTQYF.

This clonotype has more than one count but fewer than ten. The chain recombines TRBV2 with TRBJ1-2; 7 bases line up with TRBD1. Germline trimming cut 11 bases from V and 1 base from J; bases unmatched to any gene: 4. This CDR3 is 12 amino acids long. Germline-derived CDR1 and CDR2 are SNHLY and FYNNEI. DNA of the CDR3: TGTGCCGGGGGACAGAATAACTATGGCTACACCTTC. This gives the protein CAGGQNNYGYTF. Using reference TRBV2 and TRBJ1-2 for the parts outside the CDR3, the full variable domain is EPEVTQTPSHQVTQMGQEVILRCVPISNHLYFYWYRQILGQKVEFLVSFYNNEISEKSEIFDDQFSVERPDGSNFTLKIRSTKLEDSAMYFCAGGQNNYGYTFGSGTRLTVV.

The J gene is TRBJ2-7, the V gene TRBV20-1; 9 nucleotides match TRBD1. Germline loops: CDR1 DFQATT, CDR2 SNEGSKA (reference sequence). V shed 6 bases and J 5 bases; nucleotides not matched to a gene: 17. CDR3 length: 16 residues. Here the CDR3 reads CSASSPGTGNTDEQYF. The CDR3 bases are TGCAGTGCCAGCAGTCCCGGGACAGGGAATACCGACGAGCAGTACTTC.

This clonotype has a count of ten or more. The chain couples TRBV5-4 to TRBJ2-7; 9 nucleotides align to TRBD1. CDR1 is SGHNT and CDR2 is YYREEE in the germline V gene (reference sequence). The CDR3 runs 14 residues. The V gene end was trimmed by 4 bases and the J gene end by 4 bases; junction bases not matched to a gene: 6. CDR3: CASSIGTGRYEQYF. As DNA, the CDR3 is TGTGCCAGCAGCATCGGGACAGGGAGGTACGAGCAGTACTTC.